The clone carrying this T cell receptor beta chain came up many times. Its specificity is not known. The time point denotes: pre-sensitization, week 0. Described treatment: therapeutic diphenylcyclopropenone sensitization with weekly scalp DPC. Blood draws came before every patch-test application. This sample stems from a study of human T cells and chemical hapten exposure. About the study: Donors were sensitized with 2% DPC on the upper inner arm.

Unmatched junction bases numbered 6, after V lost 1 base and J lost 6 bases. Germline V lookup: CDR1 SGHKS, CDR2 YYEKEE (reference sequence). The CDR3 is 15 residues long. The library gave individual cDNA molecules unique molecular identifiers. TCRdb reprocessed the RACE reads via MiXCR and lists one record per CDR3 protein. The table has around 330,000 distinct CDR3 sequences, around 5.5% seen once; the top ten hold about 7.7%. Study observations and caveats: Healthy people's immune response may differ from that of the donors, who had alopecia.

The TCR was taken from a young woman with alopecia areata. Some clones in this sample may be carry-over from other donors' samples. The sample was whole blood, taken in connection with sensitization to the hapten diphenylcyclopropenone (DPC). V gene TRBV5-5 combines with J gene TRBJ1-1; TRBD1 matches 10 bases. In DNA form, the CDR3 reads TGTGCCAGCAGCTTGTGGGGGACAGGGGACGCTGAAGCTTTCTTT. Translated: CASSLWGTGDAEAFF.